Here is one T cell receptor (beta chain) with its context. This CDR3 is 18 amino acids long. The data were taken from a study of cytomegalovirus exposure and HLA in healthy donors. The PCR employed 60 Vbeta primers together with 13 Jbeta primers. Produced via immunoSEQ multiplex PCR; TCRdb's table is partial and in-frame only. The table lists approximately 140,000 clones, roughly 78% of them singletons, with about 3.4% in the top ten. V gene TRBV1 combines with J gene TRBJ2-5; TRBD2 is the table's D call, not checked against the DNA. The J call may be wrong; the DNA end is better matched by TRBJ2-7. TRBV1 represents a pseudogene. This receptor was identified in a man aged 18 to 29 in good health and CMV-seropositive. Sequencing input: PBMCs. CDR3 sequence (DNA): TGCACCAGCAGCCAAGGGCGGTCAGAGCGGGAGATCTCCTACGAGCAGTACTTC. As protein: CTSSQGRSEREISYEQYF.